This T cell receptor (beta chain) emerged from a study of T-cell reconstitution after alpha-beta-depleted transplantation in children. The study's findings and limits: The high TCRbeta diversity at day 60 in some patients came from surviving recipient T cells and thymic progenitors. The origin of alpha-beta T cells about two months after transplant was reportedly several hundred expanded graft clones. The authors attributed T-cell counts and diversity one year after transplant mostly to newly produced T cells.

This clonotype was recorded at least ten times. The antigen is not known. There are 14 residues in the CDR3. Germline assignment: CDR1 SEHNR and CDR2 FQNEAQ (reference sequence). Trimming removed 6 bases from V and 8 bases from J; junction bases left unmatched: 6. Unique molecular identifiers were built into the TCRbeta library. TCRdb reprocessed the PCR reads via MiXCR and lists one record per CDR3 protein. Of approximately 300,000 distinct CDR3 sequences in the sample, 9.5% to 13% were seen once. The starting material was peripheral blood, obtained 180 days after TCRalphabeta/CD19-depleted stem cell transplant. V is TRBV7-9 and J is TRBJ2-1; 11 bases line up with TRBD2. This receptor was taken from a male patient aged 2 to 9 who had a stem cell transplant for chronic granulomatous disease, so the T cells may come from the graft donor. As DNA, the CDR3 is TGTGCCAGCAGATCAACTAGCGGGAGTCATGAGCAGTTCTTC. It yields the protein CASRSTSGSHEQFF. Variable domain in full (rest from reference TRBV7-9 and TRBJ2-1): DTGVSQNPRHKITKRGQNVTFRCDPISEHNRLYWYRQTLGQGPEFLTYFQNEAQLEKSRLLSDRFSAERPKGSFSTLEIQRTEQGDSAMYLCASRSTSGSHEQFFGPGTRLTVL.